This is a list of T cell receptor beta chains from one sample in a study of OX40 agonist ivuxolimab in advanced cancers. Clones were read by immunoSEQ multiplex PCR, and TCRdb kept only the in-frame ones, dropping some. This table has around 70,000 clones, 70% to 85% appearing once. The starting material was CD4+ or CD8+ T cells sorted from blood, obtained in a trial of the OX40 agonist ivuxolimab. The receptors shown here come from an adult with an advanced solid tumor such as melanoma, head and neck, liver or kidney cancer. The CDR3 runs from the conserved cysteine through the conserved F or W. The D gene is left open where the match is weak. Where a row states a size, it is once, few, many or the class of an expanded clone; other rows omit it.

j_call | clone_size | d_call | v_call | cdr3_nt | cdr3_aa
TRBJ2-2 | NA | NA | TRBV29-1 | TGCAGCGGTTACCGGGACTTTGGGAACACCGGGGAGCTGTTTTTT | CSGYRDFGNTGELFF
TRBJ1-2 | NA | NA | TRBV2 | TGTGCCAGCAGTGGGGACACCGAGGAGGGTTATGGCTACACCTTC | CASSGDTEEGYGYTF
TRBJ1-2 | NA | NA | TRBV28 | TGTGCCAGCAGTTTAAGCCGGGCGGCCTATGGCTACACCTTC | CASSLSRAAYGYTF
TRBJ1-2 | NA | NA | TRBV28 | TGTGCCAGCAGTTCACTAGGCCGCACCTATGGCTACACCTTC | CASSSLGRTYGYTF
TRBJ2-3 | once | NA | TRBV5-1 | TGCGCCAGCGCCCTGGGCACAGATACGCAGTATTTT | CASALGTDTQYF
TRBJ2-5 | NA | NA | TRBV5-4 | TGTGCCAGCAGAAACGTCGCTAGGGGTAACGAGACCCAGTACTTC | CASRNVARGNETQYF
TRBJ1-4 | NA | NA | TRBV28 | TGTGCCAGCAGGATGGTGGGCGAGGCTAATGAAAAACTGTTTTTT | CASRMVGEANEKLFF
TRBJ2-1 | once | TRBD2 | TRBV5-1 | TGCGCCAGCAGCGTAGCGGGGGGCCCCTCCTACAATGAGCAGTTCTTC | CASSVAGGPSYNEQFF
TRBJ1-3 | NA | NA | TRBV9 | TGTGCCAGCCGTGGGGTATCGGGGAGTAACACCATATATTTT | CASRGVSGSNTIYF
TRBJ2-3 | NA | TRBD1 | TRBV30 | TGTGCCTGGAGTGCTTATACAGGGGGCCGACTTCTAAACACAGATACGCAGTATTTT | CAWSAYTGGRLLNTDTQYF
TRBJ1-2 | NA | NA | TRBV9 | TGTGCCAGCAGCCGGGGAAACAGGGACTATGGCTACACCTTC | CASSRGNRDYGYTF
TRBJ2-5 | NA | NA | TRBV2 | TGTGCCAGCACCCAAGGGCTAGTAGGGGAGACCCAGTACTTC | CASTQGLVGETQYF
TRBJ1-1 | NA | NA | TRBV2 | TGTGCCAGCAGTCCCTACATGGAGGCTTTCTTT | CASSPYMEAFF
TRBJ1-5 | once | NA | TRBV5-6 | TGTGCCAGCAGCTTCAGGGGCCAGCCCCAGCATTTT | CASSFRGQPQHF
TRBJ1-2 | NA | TRBD1 | TRBV5-6 | TGTGCCAGCAGTTTTCTGCAGGGGGGCTATGGCTACACCTTC | CASSFLQGGYGYTF
TRBJ2-5 | NA | NA | TRBV5-1 | TGCGCCAGCAGTAAAGGGCCAGGGGAGGAAGAGACCCAGTACTTC | CASSKGPGEEETQYF
TRBJ1-2 | NA | NA | TRBV28 | TGTGCCAGCAGTACCGGGCCATATCACTATGGCTACACCTTC | CASSTGPYHYGYTF
TRBJ2-1 | NA | NA | TRBV15 | TGTGCCACCAGCAGTAGTTGGGGGAACTACAATGAGCAGTTCTTC | CATSSSWGNYNEQFF
TRBJ2-5 | NA | TRBD1 | TRBV2 | TGTGCCAGCAGTCCTCGACAGGGCCCAGAGACCCAGTACTTC | CASSPRQGPETQYF
TRBJ2-1 | NA | NA | TRBV11-2 | TGTGCCAGCAGCCCTTTAACTTACCACAATGAGCAGTTCTTC | CASSPLTYHNEQFF
TRBJ1-2 | NA | NA | TRBV28 | TGTGCCAGCAGTGTTGGGACGGCTGGCTACACCTTC | CASSVGTAGYTF
TRBJ2-1 | NA | NA | TRBV5-1 | TGCGCCAGCAAAACTGGAGAATACAATGAGCAGTTCTTC | CASKTGEYNEQFF
TRBJ2-7 | NA | TRBD2 | TRBV11-2 | TGTGCCAGCAGTCCCCGGCGGGAGCTCGAGCAGTACTTC | CASSPRRELEQYF
TRBJ2-3 | NA | TRBD2 | TRBV5-1 | TGCGCCAGCAGCTCGGGACTAGCCAGCACAGATACGCAGTATTTT | CASSSGLASTDTQYF
TRBJ2-4 | NA | NA | TRBV2 | TGTGCCAGCAGTGACGTTTTAGCGTGGGTTTCGGCCAAAAACATTCAGTACTTC | CASSDVLAWVSAKNIQYF
TRBJ1-2 | NA | TRBD1 | TRBV19 | TGTGCCAGTAGTAGGACAGGGGGCAACTATGGCTACACCTTC | CASSRTGGNYGYTF
TRBJ2-5 | NA | NA | TRBV7-3 | TGTGCCAGCAGCCTTTATGGGACCGAGCAAGAGACCCAGTACTTC | CASSLYGTEQETQYF
TRBJ2-1 | NA | TRBD2 | TRBV29-1 | TGCAGCGTCGATCTAGCGGGGAGGTACAATGAGCAGTTCTTC | CSVDLAGRYNEQFF
TRBJ2-1 | NA | TRBD1 | TRBV7-2 | TGTGCCAGCAGCTTGTACCACGGGACAGGGCGCGAGAGGGCCAATGAGCAGTTCTTC | CASSLYHGTGRERANEQFF
TRBJ1-2 | NA | NA | TRBV6-5 | TGTGCCAGCAGCCGTATCGGCTACACCTTC | CASSRIGYTF
TRBJ2-5 | once | NA | TRBV2 | TGTGCCAGCAGTCCCCTGGGGGGAGGGACCCAGTACTTC | CASSPLGGGTQYF
TRBJ2-2 | NA | NA | TRBV10-3 | TGTGCCATCAGTGAGTCGGGACTGCGATACACCGGGGAGCTGTTTTTT | CAISESGLRYTGELFF
TRBJ1-1 | NA | NA | TRBV9 | TGTGCCAGCAGCGTAGGTAGGAACAGGGACCTCACTGAAGCTTTCTTT | CASSVGRNRDLTEAFF
TRBJ1-4 | NA | NA | TRBV18 | TGTGCCAGCTCACCGGTTAAGACGAATGAAAAACTGTTTTTT | CASSPVKTNEKLFF
TRBJ2-2 | NA | TRBD1 | TRBV5-8 | TGTGCCAGCAGCTTCAGGGGGCGAGGGACCGGGGAGCTGTTTTTT | CASSFRGRGTGELFF
TRBJ2-1 | NA | TRBD2 | TRBV7-6 | TGTGCCAGCAGCGCTAGCGGGAGGGGGGGCTACAATGAGCAGTTCTTC | CASSASGRGGYNEQFF
TRBJ2-5 | NA | NA | TRBV10-3 | TGTGCCATCAGTGAGTCCGATTTCGAGACCCAGTACTTC | CAISESDFETQYF
TRBJ2-2 | NA | NA | TRBV11-2 | TGTGCCAGCAGCTTAGAGGGGGCGGTGGCCGGGGAGCTGTTTTTT | CASSLEGAVAGELFF
TRBJ2-3 | NA | TRBD2 | TRBV4-3 | TGCGCCAGCAGCCAAGATCGGACGGGAGGTGACACAGATACGCAGTATTTT | CASSQDRTGGDTDTQYF
TRBJ1-2 | NA | NA | TRBV4-1 | TGCGCCAGCAGCCAAGTTCCGGGACCCTATGGCTACACCTTC | CASSQVPGPYGYTF